This T cell receptor beta chain was documented in a study of cytomegalovirus exposure and HLA in healthy donors. For this clone: Antigen: not known.

PCR involved 60 Vbeta and 13 Jbeta primers. TCRdb's copy holds only in-frame clones and misses some; the assay was immunoSEQ multiplex PCR. The sample consists of about 190,000 clones, over 60% of them appearing once. Overall study findings and caveats: A later analysis found most CMV-associated TCR beta chains apparently HLA-restricted. CMV serostatus was the sole immune exposure data available. Trimming of TCR beta V- and J-genes showed a link, identified in a later analysis, to a missense DCLRE1C variant. Previously analyzed data showed that most TCR beta V segments were productive at a frequency of about 90% or about 30%.

The V gene end was trimmed by 5 bases and the J gene end by 6 bases; junction bases not matched to a gene: 10. This CDR3 has 15 residues. The germline V gene has CDR1 MGHDK and CDR2 SYGVNS. The TCR originated in a man aged 25 to 40 in good health and CMV-seropositive. Sequencing input: PBMCs. The chain is built from TRBV25-1 and TRBJ2-1, with 7 bases aligning to TRBD2. CDR3 region: CASSPYVGGGNEQFF. The CDR3 nucleotides read TGTGCCAGCAGTCCATACGTGGGGGGGGGCAATGAGCAGTTCTTC.